The clone carrying this T cell receptor (beta chain) occurred many times. Its specificity is unknown. The CDR3 is 13 residues long. The germline V gene has CDR1 SNHLY and CDR2 FYNNEI. V lost 5 bases, J lost 6 bases, and 3 bases stayed unmatched. The data were obtained in a study of T-cell reconstitution after alpha-beta-depleted transplantation in children. General study findings and limits: Where alpha-beta T cells came from about two months after transplant was reportedly several hundred expanded graft clones. Newly produced T cells mostly provided counts and TCRbeta diversity after one year, as hyperexpanded clones declined. Certain patients had high TCRbeta diversity at day 60, and it came from recipient T cells and thymic progenitors that survived.

Molecular barcoding with unique molecular identifiers was used for the TCRbeta library. TCRdb fed the PCR reads into MiXCR, producing one record per CDR3 protein. The top ten clones hold roughly 31% of a sample with over 45,000 distinct CDR3 sequences, under 6.5% of them seen once. Sequencing was performed on PBMCs, mostly from graft donor cells, taken 60 days after TCRalphabeta/CD19-depleted stem cell transplant. The rearrangement links TRBV2 to TRBJ2-1, with TRBD2 matching 8 bases. The TCR was taken from a female patient between 2 and 10 years old who had a stem cell transplant for aplastic anemia, so the T cells may come from the graft donor. CDR3 coding DNA: TGTGCCAGCAGTCCCCTAGCGGGCAATGAGCAGTTCTTC. Its protein is CASSPLAGNEQFF.